Described below is a single T cell receptor (beta chain) sequence and its context. The entry originates in a study of blood T cell repertoires in COVID-19. Whole-study context: Whether acute or convalescent, the COVID-19 samples came from the United States, Italy and Spain. Sources were T cells, B-cell-depleted T cells, or PBMCs; the material itself was cDNA or gDNA.

Losses at the gene ends were 5 bases for V and 7 bases for J; bases not matched to a gene: 7. Germline CDR1 reads SNHLY; CDR2 reads FYNNEI. The CDR3 length is 13 residues. Clones were sequenced by immunoSEQ multiplex PCR, and TCRdb holds only the in-frame ones, with some missing. The data hold 200,000 to 250,000 clones, with less than 90% observed a single time. The sequence was collected from a man between 65 and 85 years old with acute or convalescent COVID-19. Sample: peripheral blood. This rearrangement joins TRBV2 to TRBJ2-7; 8 nucleotides line up with TRBD2. CDR3 region: CASSPREGREQYF. DNA for the CDR3: TGTGCCAGCAGTCCCCGGGAGGGCAGAGAGCAGTACTTC.